This T cell receptor (beta chain) was found in a study of blood T cell repertoires in COVID-19. The overall study: PBMCs, B-cell-depleted T cells, or T cells provided the cDNA or gDNA that made up the material.

Only in-frame clones appear in the TCRdb table, and some are missing; sequencing was by immunoSEQ multiplex PCR. The repertoire holds 200,000 to 300,000 clones, with around 87% as singletons. CDR3 size: 14 residues. Germline-derived CDR1 and CDR2 are SGHAT and FQDESV (reference sequence). V lost 2 bases, J lost 6 bases, and 13 bases lay in between. This rearrangement joins TRBV11-1 to TRBJ1-1; perhaps TRBD1 as D (6 bases). The sequencing input was peripheral blood. The TCR originated in a woman aged 55-69 years with COVID-19, enrolled during active disease. The CDR3 nucleotides are TGTGCCAGCAGCTTAAACAGGGTATGGCCTGAAGCTTTCTTT. This encodes CASSLNRVWPEAFF.